These T cell receptor beta chains were read from a single sample in a study of T cells in Graves' hyperthyroidism and ophthalmopathy. TCRdb called the multiplex PCR reads again in MiXCR, with one record for every CDR3 protein. The profile shows 300,000 to 450,000 distinct CDR3 sequences, 15% to 20% of them singletons. Sequencing was carried out using blood. Every receptor here comes from a woman between 40 and 55 years old with Graves' ophthalmopathy. CDR3s leave out the opening cysteine and the closing phenylalanine or tryptophan. Some rows have no size entry. The others give once, few or many, or a class for an expanded clone.

TRBV7-6	many	TRBJ2-5	ASSQWETQY
TRBV6-2/TRBV6-3	.	TRBJ1-5	ASSHTQQGAYQPQH
TRBV28	many	TRBJ2-2	ASSLSLGYTGELF
TRBV30	many	TRBJ2-7	AWSMTGGSSEQY
TRBV5-1	many	TRBJ2-7	ASGPDRGLREQY
TRBV30	few	TRBJ2-7	AWSVAYEQY
TRBV30	.	TRBJ1-1	AWTRPMNTEAF
TRBV20-1	.	TRBJ2-7	SASLSDWPYEQY
TRBV9	many	TRBJ2-5	ASSRTRMETQY
TRBV7-6	many	TRBJ1-1	ASSLDQGYMNTEAF
TRBV4-3	few	TRBJ1-1	ASSREHRANTEAF
TRBV11-2	many	TRBJ1-1	ASSSTDLNTEAF
TRBV6-2/TRBV6-3	many	TRBJ2-2	ASSPRELNTGELF
TRBV11-2	many	TRBJ2-7	ASSPRGEGGHEQY
TRBV5-6	many	TRBJ1-1	ASSYGGEPWNTEAF
TRBV7-3	.	TRBJ1-1	ASSQTRGGTEAF
TRBV6-2/TRBV6-3	.	TRBJ2-6	ASRGWDSQPSGANVLT